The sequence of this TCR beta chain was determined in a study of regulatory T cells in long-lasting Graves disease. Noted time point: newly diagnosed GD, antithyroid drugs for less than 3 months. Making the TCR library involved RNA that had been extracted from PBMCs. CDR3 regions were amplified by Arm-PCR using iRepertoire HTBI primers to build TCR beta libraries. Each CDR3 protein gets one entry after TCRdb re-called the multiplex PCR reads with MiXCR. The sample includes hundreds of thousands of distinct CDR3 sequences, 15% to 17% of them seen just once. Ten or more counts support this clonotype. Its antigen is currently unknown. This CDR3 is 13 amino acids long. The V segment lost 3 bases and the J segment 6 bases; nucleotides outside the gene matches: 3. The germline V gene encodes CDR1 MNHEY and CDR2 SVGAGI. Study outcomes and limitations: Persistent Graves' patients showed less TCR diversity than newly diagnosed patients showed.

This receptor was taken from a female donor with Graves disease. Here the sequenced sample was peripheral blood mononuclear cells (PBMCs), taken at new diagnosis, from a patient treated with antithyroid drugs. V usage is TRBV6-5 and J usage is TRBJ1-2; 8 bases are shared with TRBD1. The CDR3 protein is CASSYSGGHGYTF. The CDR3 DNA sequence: TGTGCCAGCAGTTATTCAGGGGGCCATGGCTACACCTTC.